Reported below is one T cell receptor (beta chain). Its antigen specificity is not known. The record has no base qualities; no much larger clone is one base away. Library prep was done by the immunoSEQ multiplex PCR assay. Adaptive Biotechnologies carried out high-throughput TCR-beta CDR3 sequencing of genomic DNA for most patients. Under the source paper's analysis protocol: TCR sequencing data for 15 to 20 patients were retrieved from Adaptive's ImmunoSEQ software; a few other patients were processed with MiXCR and VDJtools. Because the origin of CDR3 nucleotide sequences shared between donor and recipient could not be assigned, those sequences were removed. To count as alloreactive, a clone needed at least 2-fold expansion over unstimulated cells and a minimum CFSE-low frequency of 0.002% (template counts) or 0.001% (read counts). Clones detected in sequenced pre-transplant spleen, lymph node, or MLR CFSE-low populations of the donor or recipient were defined as mappable. The cumulative frequency of alloreactive clones was calculated as a percentage of all sequences, weighted by copy number. In TCRdb, the immuneACCESS table is reduced to in-frame sequences with V and J assigned. These tables do not hold every clone; where another copy was compared, an unresolved V gene accounts for under half, and the others remain unexplained. That table furnishes V, J and clone size, whereas the DNA furnished D and trimming. The sample includes more than 30,000 clones, with 87% observed a single time. 18% of the sample rests with the top ten.

The data belong to a study of graft-versus-host responses after intestinal transplantation (dated by TCRdb to 2020 to 2022). For the study in its entirety: The transplants that recipients got were multivisceral, liver-intestinal, or isolated intestinal. Bulk TCR-beta CDR3 sequencing was used to track graft-versus-host and host-versus-graft alloreactive T cell clones in the graft, circulation and bone marrow after intestinal transplantation. All recipients received anti-thymocyte globulin induction followed by maintenance tacrolimus and steroids for two to four years. Rather than going through the commercial service, samples from a few later patients were sequenced in-house on an Illumina MiSeq and processed with MiXCR. Alloreactive clones were identified by sequencing pre-transplant mixed lymphocyte reaction products and comparing them with unstimulated pre-transplant donor and recipient T cells. Donor T cell macrochimerism was defined as a peak of at least 4% donor T cells among recipient peripheral blood mononuclear cells. The cohort enrolled 20 to 25 intestinal transplant recipients, one of whom was a retransplant, and 3 patients without pretransplant specimens were excluded. The research as a whole found: The relatively low number and heterogeneity of intestinal transplant patients limited the conclusions. GvH clones turned up in recipient bone marrow, with some appearing earlier in ileal mucosa or blood, a pattern consistent with an intestinal mucosal origin. Peak levels of circulating GvH clones were associated with declines in HvG clones early after transplant. High GvH to HvG T cell clonal ratios were observed in the allografts of patients with donor T cell macrochimerism.

To isolate intraepithelial and lamina propria lymphocytes from graft specimens, dithiothreitol, EDTA incubations and collagenase D digestion were used. Bulk TCR-beta sequencing was performed on serial intestinal graft biopsy specimens collected as late as 600 days after transplant. Sample: ileum tissue, taken roughly 200 days after intestinal transplant. This TCR derives from a human patient who received an intestinal transplant, so some T cells may come from the graft donor.

The sequenced DNA: TGTGCCAGCAGCTTATTGCGGGACACCAGCATGAACACTGAAGCTTTCTTT. This codes for CASSLLRDTSMNTEAFF. The sequence links TRBV11-2 to TRBJ1-1, and possibly TRBD1, on 6 matching bases. Including cysteine and phenylalanine, the CDR3 has 17 amino acids. Only CDR3 DNA is held: 51 bases, read in frame from base 1. Deletion took 2 bases off V and 0 bases off J, with a span of 16 bases between the germline ends. The germline V gene gives CDR1 as SGHAT and CDR2 as FQNNGV. Here the CDR3 is joined to the reference TRBV11-2 and TRBJ1-1 genes, and the full variable domain is: EAGVAQSPRYKIIEKRQSVAFWCNPISGHATLYWYQQILGQGPKLLIQFQNNGVVDDSQLPKDRFSAERLKGVDSTLKIQPAKLEDSAVYLCASSLLRDTSMNTEAFFGQGTRLTVV.